This T cell receptor (beta chain) was captured in a study of T cell responses to AZD1222 COVID-19 vaccine. General study findings and limits: Regions left unmutated in variants are reportedly the target of nearly half of spike-specific TCRs.

Notes on this clone: No antigen is known for it.

TCRdb keeps only in-frame clones here, not all; method: immunoSEQ multiplex PCR. In the table there are 100,000 to 110,000 clones, around 87% of which are singletons. Material: peripheral blood, obtained on day 0 of AZD1222 vaccination. The receptor was derived from an adult in good health.

CDR3 in DNA: TGTGCCAGCAGCTGGGTAACCAGGGGTAATGAGCAGTTCTTC. Amino acids: CASSWVTRGNEQFF. The chain carries TRBV5-4 and TRBJ2-1; D is perhaps TRBD1 (6 bases). This CDR3 is 14 amino acids long. V was pared by 3 bases and J by 7 bases, with 14 bases between. Germline CDR1 reads SGHNT; CDR2 reads YYREEE (reference sequence). Complete variable domain (other parts from reference TRBV5-4 and TRBJ2-1): ETGVTQSPTHLIKTRGQQVTLRCSSQSGHNTVSWYQQALGQGPQFIFQYYREEENGRGNFPPRFSGLQFPNYSSELNVNALELDDSALYLCASSWVTRGNEQFFGPGTRLTVL.